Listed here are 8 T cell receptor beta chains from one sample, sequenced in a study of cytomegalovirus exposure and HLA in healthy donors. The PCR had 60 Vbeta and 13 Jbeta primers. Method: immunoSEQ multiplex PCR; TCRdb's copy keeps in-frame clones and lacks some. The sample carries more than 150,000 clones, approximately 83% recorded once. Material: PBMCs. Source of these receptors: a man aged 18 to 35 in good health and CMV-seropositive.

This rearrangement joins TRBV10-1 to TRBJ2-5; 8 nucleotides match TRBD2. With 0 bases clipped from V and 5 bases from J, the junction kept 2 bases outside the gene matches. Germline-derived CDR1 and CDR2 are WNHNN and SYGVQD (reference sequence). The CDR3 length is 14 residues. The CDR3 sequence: CASSESGLEETQYF. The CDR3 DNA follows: TGCGCCAGCAGTGAGTCGGGACTAGAGGAGACCCAGTACTTC.

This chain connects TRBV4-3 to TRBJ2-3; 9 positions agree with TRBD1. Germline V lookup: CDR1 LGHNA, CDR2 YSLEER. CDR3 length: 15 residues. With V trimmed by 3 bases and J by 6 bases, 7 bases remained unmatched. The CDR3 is CASSQRTGEVDTQYF. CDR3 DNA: TGCGCCAGCAGCCAGAGGACAGGGGAAGTCGATACGCAGTATTTT.

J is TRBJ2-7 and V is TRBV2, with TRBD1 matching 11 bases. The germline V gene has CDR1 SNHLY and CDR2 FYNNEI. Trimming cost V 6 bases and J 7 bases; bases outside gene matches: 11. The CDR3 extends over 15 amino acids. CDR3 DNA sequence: TGTGCCAGCAGACTCCAATGGGACAGGGGGAATGAGCAGTACTTC. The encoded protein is CASRLQWDRGNEQYF. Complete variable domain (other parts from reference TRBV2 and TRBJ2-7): EPEVTQTPSHQVTQMGQEVILRCVPISNHLYFYWYRQILGQKVEFLVSFYNNEISEKSEIFDDQFSVERPDGSNFTLKIRSTKLEDSAMYFCASRLQWDRGNEQYFGPGTRLTVT.

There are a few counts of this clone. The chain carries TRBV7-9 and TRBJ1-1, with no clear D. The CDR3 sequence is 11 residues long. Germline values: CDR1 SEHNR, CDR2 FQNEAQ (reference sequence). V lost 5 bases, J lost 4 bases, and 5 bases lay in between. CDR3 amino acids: CASSRFTEAFF. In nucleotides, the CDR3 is TGTGCCAGCAGCCGGTTCACTGAAGCTTTCTTT.

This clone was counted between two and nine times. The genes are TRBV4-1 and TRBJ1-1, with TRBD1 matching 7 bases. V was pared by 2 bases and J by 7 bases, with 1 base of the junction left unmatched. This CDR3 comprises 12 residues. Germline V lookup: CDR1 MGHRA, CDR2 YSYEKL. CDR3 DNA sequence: TGCGCCAGCAGCCAACAGGGGGTTGAAGCTTTCTTT. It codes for CASSQQGVEAFF.

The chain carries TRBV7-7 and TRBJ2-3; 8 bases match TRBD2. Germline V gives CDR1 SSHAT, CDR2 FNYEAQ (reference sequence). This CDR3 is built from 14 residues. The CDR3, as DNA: TGTGCTAGTTCGAGCGGGGGCCCAAGAGATACGCAGTATTTT. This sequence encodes CASSSGGPRDTQYF.

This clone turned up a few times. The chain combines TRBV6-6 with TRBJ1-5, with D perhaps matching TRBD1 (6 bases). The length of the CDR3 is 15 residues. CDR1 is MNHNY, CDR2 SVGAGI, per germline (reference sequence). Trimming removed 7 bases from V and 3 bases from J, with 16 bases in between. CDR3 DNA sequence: TGTGCCAGCAAGCACGTGGGGGCGCCCAATCAGCCCCAGCATTTT. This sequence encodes CASKHVGAPNQPQHF.

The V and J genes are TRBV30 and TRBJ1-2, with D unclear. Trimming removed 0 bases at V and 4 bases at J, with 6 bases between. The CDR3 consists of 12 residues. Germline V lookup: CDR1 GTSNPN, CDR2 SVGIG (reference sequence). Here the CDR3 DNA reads TGTGCCTGGAGTGTAAGGAGCTATGGCTACACCTTC. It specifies CAWSVRSYGYTF.